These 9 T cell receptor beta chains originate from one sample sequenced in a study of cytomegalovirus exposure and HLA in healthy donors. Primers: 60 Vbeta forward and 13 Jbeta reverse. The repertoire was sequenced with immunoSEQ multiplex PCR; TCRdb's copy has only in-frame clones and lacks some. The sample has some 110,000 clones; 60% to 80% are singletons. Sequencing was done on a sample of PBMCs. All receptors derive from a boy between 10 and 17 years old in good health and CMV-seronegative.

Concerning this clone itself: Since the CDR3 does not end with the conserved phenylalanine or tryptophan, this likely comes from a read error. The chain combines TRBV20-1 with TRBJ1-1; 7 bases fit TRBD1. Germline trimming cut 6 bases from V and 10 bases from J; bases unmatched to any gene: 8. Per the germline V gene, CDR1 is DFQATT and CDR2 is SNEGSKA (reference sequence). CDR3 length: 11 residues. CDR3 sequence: CSAPTGVSAFV. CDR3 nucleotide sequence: TGCAGTGCCCCAACAGGGGTTTCAGCTTTCGTT.

CDR3 coding DNA: TGTGCCAGCTCACCACCTTCTCGTGAGCAGTACTTC. Translating gives CASSPPSREQYF. V gene TRBV18 combines with J gene TRBJ2-7; D uncertain. The CDR3 runs 12 residues. Trimming took 0 bases from V and 7 from J, leaving 7 bases between them. Germline V gene data show CDR1 as KGHSH and CDR2 as LQKENI.

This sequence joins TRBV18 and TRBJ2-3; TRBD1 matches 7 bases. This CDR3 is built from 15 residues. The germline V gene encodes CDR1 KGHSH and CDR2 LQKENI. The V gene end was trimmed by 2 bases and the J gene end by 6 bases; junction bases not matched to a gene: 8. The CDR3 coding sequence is TGTGCCAGCTCACCATCAATCAGGGGGACGGATACGCAGTATTTT. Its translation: CASSPSIRGTDTQYF.

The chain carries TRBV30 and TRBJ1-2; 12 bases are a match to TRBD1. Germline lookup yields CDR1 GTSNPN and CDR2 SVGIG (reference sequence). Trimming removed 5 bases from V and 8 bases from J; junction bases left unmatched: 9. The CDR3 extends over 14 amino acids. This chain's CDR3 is CAWELGTGGGGYTF. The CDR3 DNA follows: TGTGCCTGGGAGCTCGGGACAGGGGGCGGAGGCTACACCTTC.

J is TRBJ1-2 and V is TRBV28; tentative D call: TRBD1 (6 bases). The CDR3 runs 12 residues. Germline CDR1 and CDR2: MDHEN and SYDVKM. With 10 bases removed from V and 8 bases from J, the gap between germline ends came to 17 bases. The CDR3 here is CAITQGIGGYTF. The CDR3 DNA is TGTGCCATCACACAGGGAATTGGGGGCTACACCTTC.

In nucleotides, the CDR3 is TGTGCCAGCAGTTCAAGCATTTACTATGGCTACACCTTC. Amino acids: CASSSSIYYGYTF. The rearrangement links TRBV28 to TRBJ1-2; D is ambiguous. Germline CDR1 is MDHEN and CDR2 is SYDVKM. Between the trimmed V and J ends, which lost 4 bases and 3 bases, there was a span of 9 bases. The CDR3 has 13 amino acids.

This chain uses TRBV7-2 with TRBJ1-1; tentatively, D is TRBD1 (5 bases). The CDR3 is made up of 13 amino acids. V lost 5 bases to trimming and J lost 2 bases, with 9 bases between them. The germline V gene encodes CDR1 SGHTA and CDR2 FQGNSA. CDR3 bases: TGTGCCAGCAGCCTGGACACCAACACTGAAGCTTTCTTT. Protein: CASSLDTNTEAFF.

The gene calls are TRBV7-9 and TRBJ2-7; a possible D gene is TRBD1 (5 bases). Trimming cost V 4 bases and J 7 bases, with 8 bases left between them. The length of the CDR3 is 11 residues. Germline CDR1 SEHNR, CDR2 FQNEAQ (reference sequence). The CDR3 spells CASSSNREQYF. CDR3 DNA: TGTGCCAGCAGCTCTAACAGGGAGCAGTACTTC.

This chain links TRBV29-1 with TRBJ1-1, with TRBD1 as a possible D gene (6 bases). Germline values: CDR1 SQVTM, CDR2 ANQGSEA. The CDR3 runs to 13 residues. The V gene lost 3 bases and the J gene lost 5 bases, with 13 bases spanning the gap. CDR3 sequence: CSVEGGQGTEAFF. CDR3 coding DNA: TGCAGCGTTGAGGGGGGGCAAGGTACTGAAGCTTTCTTT. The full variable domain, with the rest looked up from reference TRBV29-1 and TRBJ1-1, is SAVISQKPSRDICQRGTSLTIQCQVDSQVTMMFWYRQQPGQSLTLIATANQGSEATYESGFVIDKFPISRPNLTFSTLTVSNMSPEDSSIYLCSVEGGQGTEAFFGQGTRLTVV.